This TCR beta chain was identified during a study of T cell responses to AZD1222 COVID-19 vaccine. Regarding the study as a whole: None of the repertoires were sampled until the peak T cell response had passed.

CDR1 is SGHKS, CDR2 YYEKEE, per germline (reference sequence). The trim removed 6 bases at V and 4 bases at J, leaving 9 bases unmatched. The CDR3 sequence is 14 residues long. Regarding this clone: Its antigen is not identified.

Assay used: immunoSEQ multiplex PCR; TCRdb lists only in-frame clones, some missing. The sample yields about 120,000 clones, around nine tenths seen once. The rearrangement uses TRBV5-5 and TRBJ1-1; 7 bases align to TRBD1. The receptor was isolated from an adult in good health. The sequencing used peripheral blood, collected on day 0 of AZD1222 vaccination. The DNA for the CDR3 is TGTGCCAGCAATGCAGGGGGAGTTGGCACTGAAGCTTTCTTT. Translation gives CASNAGGVGTEAFF.